Given below is one TCR beta chain in context. The source of the sample is a study of blood T cell repertoires in COVID-19. For the study at large: Spain, Italy and the United States supplied samples that represented acute and convalescent COVID-19. T cells, B-cell-depleted T cells, or PBMCs supplied cDNA or gDNA.

Original processing methods: Amplification of reference gene primers was used by the study to estimate nucleated cell counts. This table comes from immunoSEQ multiplex PCR, and its TCRdb copy is limited to in-frame clones, with some not included. The V and J calls and the clone size are those of that table, but D and trimming were determined from the DNA. The sample records approximately 150,000 clones, roughly 80% being singletons. CDR1 is SGHKS and CDR2 is YYEKEE in the germline V gene (reference sequence). This CDR3 is built from 14 residues. J gave up 4 bases and V 6 bases, and 9 bases lay outside the gene matches.

The TCR comes from a woman older than 75 with COVID-19, enrolled during active disease. Sequenced input: peripheral blood. The chain links TRBV5-5 to TRBJ1-2, with 7 bases that match TRBD1. The CDR3 sequence is CASTVGQEGYGYTF. Here the CDR3 DNA reads TGTGCCAGCACCGTCGGACAGGAGGGCTATGGCTACACCTTC. The whole variable domain, filled in from reference TRBV5-5 and TRBJ1-2, reads DAGVTQSPTHLIKTRGQQVTLRCSPISGHKSVSWYQQVLGQGPQFIFQYYEKEERGRGNFPDRFSARQFPNYSSELNVNALLLGDSALYLCASTVGQEGYGYTFGSGTRLTVV.